The 4 T cell receptor beta chains below were found in one sample sequenced in a study of CD8+CD57+ T cells in acquired aplastic anemia. Genomic DNA, the template, was used for profiling of the TCR beta VDJ and CDR3. From the reads, TCRdb called clonotypes with MiXCR, one entry per CDR3 protein. The table includes some 150,000 distinct CDR3 sequences, roughly two thirds detected once. All sequencing subjects had displayed CD8+CD57+ cell expansion on flow cytometry. Input material: sorted CD4+, CD8+, or CD8+CD57+ T cells (not recorded which) from PBMCs. The receptors stem from a human donor with aplastic anemia.

This chain joins TRBV12-5 and TRBJ2-3; a possible D gene is TRBD1 (5 bases). Germline-derived CDR1 and CDR2 are LGHNT and FRNRAP. Trimming took 1 base from V and 2 from J, leaving 10 bases between them. The CDR3 is made up of 15 amino acids. CDR3 amino acids: CASGLGHGHTDTQYF. The DNA for the CDR3 is TGTGCTAGTGGTTTGGGACACGGACACACAGATACGCAGTATTTT.

Concerning this clonotype: An end of the junction differs from the germline gene, which may be a read error. The chain links TRBV7-8 to TRBJ2-7; 7 bases are shared with TRBD1. The CDR3 consists of 14 residues. The germline V gene has CDR1 SGHVS and CDR2 FQNEAQ. CDR3 in amino acids: CASTLGTDTYEQYF. CDR3 sequence (DNA): TGTGCCAGCACCTTAGGGACAGACACCTACGAGCAGTACTTC.

This chain links TRBV6-2 or TRBV6-3 with TRBJ2-7; D possibly corresponds to TRBD1 (5 bases). Germline V gene data show CDR1 as MNHEY and CDR2 as SVGEGT. V was clipped by 6 bases and J by 4 bases, with 13 bases between them. The CDR3 covers 13 residues. CDR3 DNA sequence: TGTGCCAGCAGCCATCGACGGACATACGAGCAGTACTTC. Translating it yields CASSHRRTYEQYF.

This clonotype was picked up one time. The rearrangement uses TRBV7-3 and TRBJ2-7, with D possibly being TRBD1 (6 bases). Germline CDR1 SGHTA, CDR2 FQGTGA. The CDR3 covers 15 residues. V lost 5 bases, J lost 1 base, and 15 bases lay in between. In DNA form, the CDR3 reads TGTGCCAGCAGCCAAAACAGGGTTGGGTCCTACGAGCAGTACTTC. This encodes CASSQNRVGSYEQYF. The variable domain in full, completed from reference TRBV7-3 and TRBJ2-7, reads GAGVSQTPSNKVTEKGKYVELRCDPISGHTALYWYRQSLGQGPEFLIYFQGTGAADDSGLPNDRFFAVRPEGSVSTLKIQRTERGDSAVYLCASSQNRVGSYEQYFGPGTRLTVT.